The 26 T cell receptor beta chains given below trace back to one sample, sequenced in a study of glioma-infiltrating T cells. TCR alpha and beta CDR3 regions were amplified from RNA using iRepertoire nested multiplex PCR. TCRdb passed the multiplex PCR reads through MiXCR, listing each CDR3 protein once. This table has around 390,000 distinct CDR3 sequences, roughly two fifths appearing once. The material sequenced was glioma tissue, nonneoplastic brain tissue, or PBMCs (not recorded which). Source of these receptors: a human donor with low-grade glioma or glioblastoma, undergoing nonglioma brain surgery, or in good health (not recorded which).

This clonotype was seen at least ten times. The J gene is TRBJ2-7, the V gene TRBV6-2 or TRBV6-3; 11 nucleotides agree with TRBD2. The trim removed 8 bases at V and 2 bases at J, leaving 2 bases unmatched. The CDR3 is 13 residues long. Germline CDR1 and CDR2: MNHEY and SVGEGT. CDR3 loop: CASGTSGPYEQYF. CDR3 in DNA: TGTGCCAGCGGGACTAGCGGACCCTACGAGCAGTACTTC.

This chain uses TRBV7-9 with TRBJ2-7; 8 nucleotides align to TRBD2. CDR1 is SEHNR and CDR2 is FQNEAQ in the germline V gene (reference sequence). The length of the CDR3 is 14 residues. Trimming cost V 4 bases and J 4 bases; bases outside gene matches: 6. CDR3 residues: CASSSGLVKYEQYF. CDR3 nucleotide sequence: TGTGCCAGCAGCTCGGGACTAGTTAAGTACGAGCAGTACTTC.

This clonotype was counted many times. This rearrangement joins TRBV27 to TRBJ1-5; the D is unclear. The CDR3 length is 15 residues. Germline assignment: CDR1 MNHEY and CDR2 SMNVEV (reference sequence). V was cut by 6 bases and J by 0 bases, with 12 bases left in between. CDR3 DNA: TGTGCCAGCAGCTCGACATTCTATAGCAATCAGCCCCAGCATTTT. Protein: CASSSTFYSNQPQHF.

As concerns this clonotype: A read error may account for a junction end that differs from germline. The V and J genes are TRBV7-9 and TRBJ2-1; D gene uncertain. This CDR3 has 11 amino acids. Germline-derived CDR1 and CDR2 are SEHNR and FQNEAQ (reference sequence). The CDR3 spells CASSSYNEQLF. Written as DNA, the CDR3 is TGTGCCAGCAGCTCCTACAATGAGCAGCTCTTC.

This clonotype came up a few times. The chain employs TRBV28 and TRBJ1-4, with a tentative D call TRBD1 (6 bases). Germline CDR1 reads MDHEN; CDR2 reads SYDVKM. The CDR3 spans 12 residues. Trimming shortened V by 9 bases and J by 8 bases, and 13 bases separated the two germline ends. This chain's CDR3 is CASQAQGEKLFF. CDR3 bases: TGTGCCAGTCAGGCCCAGGGGGAAAAACTGTTTTTT.

As regards this clonotype: Being one base from a much bigger clone, this may be a read error. The rearrangement joins TRBV4-3 to TRBJ1-5; no clear D gene. CDR1 LGHNA and CDR2 YSLEER come from the germline V gene. V was trimmed by 0 bases and J by 9 bases, leaving 9 bases between them. The CDR3 contains 13 residues. The CDR3 protein is CASSQDIERPQHF. CDR3 coding DNA: TGCGCCAGCAGCCAAGATATAGAGCGGCCCCAGCATTTT.

The chain uses TRBV7-3 and TRBJ1-1, with a tentative D call TRBD1 (5 bases). The CDR3 is 14 residues long. V was shortened by 5 bases and J by 3 bases, with 13 bases between the two germline ends. Germline-derived CDR1 and CDR2 are SGHTA and FQGTGA. CDR3 DNA: TGTGCCAGCAGCCCGATGGGAGGGGACACTGAAGCTTTCTTT. It is translated as CASSPMGGDTEAFF.

Concerning this clonotype itself: A much larger clone lies one base from this, so it may be a read error. This chain uses TRBV6-2 or TRBV6-3 with TRBJ1-5, with 9 positions matching TRBD1. This CDR3 region has 15 residues. Germline loops: CDR1 MNHEY, CDR2 SVGEGT. V gave up 8 bases and J gave up 7 bases; unmatched junction bases: 12. The CDR3 region has the DNA TGTGCCAGCCGAAACAGGGACAGGGCGCAACAGCCCCAGCATTTT. It encodes CASRNRDRAQQPQHF.

This clonotype was counted only a few times. The chain uses TRBV20-1 and TRBJ2-7; 9 bases are a match to TRBD2. The CDR3 is 14 residues long. The trim removed 6 bases at V and 7 bases at J, leaving 13 bases unmatched. The germline gives CDR1 DFQATT, CDR2 SNEGSKA (reference sequence). In nucleotides, the CDR3 is TGCAGTGCCCCGGGGACTAGCAGCCGGGTAGAGCAGTACTTC. Its translation is CSAPGTSSRVEQYF.

Details on this clonotype: Sequence at one end of the junction differs from germline and may be a read error. The chain employs TRBV28 and TRBJ1-1; D gene ambiguous. The CDR3 loop spans 14 amino acids. Germline loops: CDR1 MDHEN, CDR2 SYDVKM. In DNA form, the CDR3 reads TGTGCCAGCAGTTTATCCGAAGGGAACACTGAAGCTTTCTTC. Encoded protein: CASSLSEGNTEAFF.

This clonotype occurred a few times. This may stem from a read error, because a much larger clone lies one nucleotide away. V and J are TRBV28 and TRBJ1-6; the D is unclear. Germline loops: CDR1 MDHEN, CDR2 SYDVKM. This CDR3 region has 13 residues. CDR3 loop: CASILRVDSPIHF. In DNA form, the CDR3 reads TGTGCCAGCATCCTACGAGTAGACTCACCCATCCACTTT.

This clonotype was seen only a few times. This sequence joins TRBV2 and TRBJ2-7; 11 nucleotides match TRBD2. V lost 4 bases and J lost 7; bases outside the gene matches: 0. Germline V lookup: CDR1 SNHLY, CDR2 FYNNEI. This CDR3 has 12 amino acids. The CDR3 reads CASSGLAGEQYF. CDR3 in DNA: TGTGCCAGCAGTGGACTAGCGGGGGAGCAGTACTTC.

CDR3 loop: CASRGLASINIQYF. CDR3 nucleotides: TGTGCCAGCAGGGGGTTAGCGTCGATTAACATTCAGTACTTC. The chain links TRBV27 to TRBJ2-4, with D perhaps matching TRBD2 (5 bases). The CDR3 extends over 14 amino acids. CDR1 and CDR2 from the germline V gene are MNHEY and SMNVEV (reference sequence). Deletions cut 6 bases from V and 7 bases from J, with 16 bases between.

This clonotype appeared many times. The J gene is TRBJ2-1, the V gene TRBV6-2 or TRBV6-3; either TRBD1 or TRBD2 may fit D (6 bases each). The ends were cut back, 7 bases at V and 0 bases at J, with 10 bases in the middle. CDR3 length: 14 residues. In germline, CDR1 is MNHEY, CDR2 SVGEGT. CDR3 in amino acids: CASKRGLSYNEQFF. The CDR3, as DNA: TGTGCCAGCAAACGGGGGCTCTCCTACAATGAGCAGTTCTTC.

This clonotype was detected a few times. The chain is built from TRBV5-1 and TRBJ1-1; TRBD1 might be the D (5 bases). Germline lookup yields CDR1 SGHRS and CDR2 YFSETQ. Trimming cost V 1 base and J 1 base, with 8 bases left between them. This CDR3 spans 14 amino acids. CDR3 in DNA: TGCGCCAGCAGCTTGATTGGGGGGAACACTGAAGCTTTCTTT. It yields the protein CASSLIGGNTEAFF.

The sample holds many counts of this clonotype. V is TRBV28 and J is TRBJ1-1; no clear D gene. CDR1 is MDHEN, CDR2 SYDVKM, per germline. The CDR3 runs 15 residues. The V end lost 2 bases, the J end lost 0 bases, and 10 bases lay between the germline ends. The CDR3 is CASSLPYLLNTEAFF. The CDR3 coding sequence is TGTGCCAGCAGTTTACCCTACCTGTTGAACACTGAAGCTTTCTTT. The whole variable domain, filled in from reference TRBV28 and TRBJ1-1, reads DVKVTQSSRYLVKRTGEKVFLECVQDMDHENMFWYRQDPGLGLRLIYFSYDVKMKEKGDIPEGYSVSREKKERFSLILESASTNQTSMYLCASSLPYLLNTEAFFGQGTRLTVV.

Points on this clonotype: This may be a read error: a much more frequent sequence differs by one nucleotide. This rearrangement joins TRBV6-2 or TRBV6-3 to TRBJ2-5; no clear D. The CDR3 runs to 14 residues. The germline V gene encodes CDR1 MNHEY and CDR2 SVGEGT. Trimming shortened V by 6 bases and J by 2 bases, and 13 bases separated the two germline ends. Here the CDR3 reads CASSLGRMQETQYF. CDR3 nucleotide sequence: TGTGCCAGCAGCCTCGGACGGATGCAAGAGACCCAGTACTTC.

The rearrangement uses TRBV6-2 or TRBV6-3 and TRBJ1-1; 7 bases fit TRBD1. Trimming took 5 bases from V and 4 from J; bases not matched to a gene: 4. Germline CDR1 is MNHEY and CDR2 is SVGEGT. There are 13 residues in the CDR3. The CDR3 protein is CASSQGGGTEAFF. Here the CDR3 DNA reads TGTGCCAGCAGTCAGGGGGGGGGCACTGAAGCTTTCTTT.

This clonotype has a handful of counts. V usage is TRBV7-9 and J usage is TRBJ2-7, with D possibly being TRBD1 (6 bases). CDR1 and CDR2 (germline): SEHNR, FQNEAQ (reference sequence). The CDR3 is 14 amino acids. Trimming stripped 1 base from V and 6 bases from J, with 13 bases between. This CDR3 is CASSLERQVAEQYF. DNA of the CDR3: TGTGCCAGCAGCTTAGAGAGACAGGTCGCCGAGCAGTACTTC.

The V gene is TRBV11-2, the J gene TRBJ2-3; TRBD2 aligns across 14 bases. This CDR3 has 17 residues. Germline lookup yields CDR1 SGHAT and CDR2 FQNNGV. After removal of 4 bases from V and 4 bases from J, the junction contained 7 bases not matched to a gene. The CDR3 protein is CASSWCGTSGRPDTQYF. CDR3 nucleotides: TGTGCCAGCAGCTGGTGCGGGACTAGCGGGAGACCAGATACGCAGTATTTT.

CDR3 nucleotide sequence: TGCAGTGCTAGGACTAGAGGGATTACGTACGAGCAGTACTTC. Protein sequence: CSARTRGITYEQYF. The chain carries TRBV20-1 and TRBJ2-7; D may be TRBD2 (6 bases). In germline, CDR1 is DFQATT, CDR2 SNEGSKA (reference sequence). The V end was cut by 3 bases, the J end by 4 bases, with 16 bases between. CDR3 length: 14 amino acids.

V is TRBV19 and J is TRBJ1-1, with D uncertain. The V and J ends lost 4 bases and 2 bases respectively, with 8 bases between them. This CDR3 is built from 13 residues. In germline, CDR1 is LNHDA, CDR2 SQIVND (reference sequence). In DNA, the CDR3 is TGTGCCAGTAGTAAGACTTCAAACACTGAAGCTTTCTTT. Protein product: CASSKTSNTEAFF.

The rearrangement links TRBV12-3 or TRBV12-4 to TRBJ1-3; D is uncertain. With 8 bases removed from V and 4 bases from J, the gap between germline ends came to 15 bases. There are 14 residues in the CDR3. DNA of the CDR3: TGTGCCAGCTCAAACCGGGATCTCGGAAACACCATATATTTT. Amino acid sequence: CASSNRDLGNTIYF.

In its sample, this clonotype was seen a few times. V is TRBV20-1 and J is TRBJ2-3; D is perhaps TRBD1 or TRBD2 (6 bases each). Germline CDR1 and CDR2: DFQATT and SNEGSKA (reference sequence). The CDR3 covers 13 residues. Trimming stripped 5 bases from V and 5 bases from J, with 14 bases between. This CDR3 reads CSALRRGVDTQYF. In DNA, the CDR3 is TGCAGTGCTCTCAGGAGGGGGGTAGATACGCAGTATTTT.

With respect to this clonotype: At one boundary the junction diverges from the germline segment, which might be a read error. The rearrangement links TRBV2 to TRBJ1-2; D gene unclear. CDR1 and CDR2 from the germline V gene are SNHLY and FYNNEI. This CDR3 has 11 residues. CDR3 amino acids: CASSESTVGSF. CDR3 DNA sequence: TGTGCCAGCAGTGAAAGTACAGTGGGCTCCTTC.

This clonotype was counted a few times. This chain's CDR3 is CSATTRGLAGVVYF. The CDR3 bases are TGCAGTGCTACGACGAGGGGACTAGCGGGAGTTGTGTACTTC. The chain couples TRBV20-1 to TRBJ2-7; 14 bases are a match to TRBD2. With V trimmed by 4 bases and J by 12 bases, 11 bases remained unmatched. The CDR3 has 14 amino acids. Germline V lookup: CDR1 DFQATT, CDR2 SNEGSKA (reference sequence).